What follows is one T cell receptor (beta chain) and its context. Its antigen is not known. The data are from a study of T cell responses to AZD1222 COVID-19 vaccine. Study-level results: Only a handful of AZD1222 recipients were seropositive at baseline. The study found Spike-specific TCR breadth and depth rose after two AZD1222 doses. Sampled repertoires all dated from after the peak T cell response.

Some clones are missing from TCRdb's copy, which holds only in-frame ones; the method was immunoSEQ multiplex PCR. The sample carries around 81,000 clones, 80% to 85% recorded once. This specimen was peripheral blood, taken on day 0 of AZD1222 vaccination. The sequence was collected from an adult in good health.

The CDR3 DNA sequence: TGTGCCAGCTCACCAGTATTCCAGGAGGGCAATCAGCCCCAGCATTTT. As protein: CASSPVFQEGNQPQHF. This sequence joins TRBV18 and TRBJ1-5; D remains unclear. CDR1 and CDR2 from the germline V gene are KGHSH and LQKENI. CDR3 length: 16 amino acids. V lost 2 bases, J lost 2 bases, and 13 bases lay in between. Full variable domain (outside the CDR3, taken from reference TRBV18 and TRBJ1-5): NAGVMQNPRHLVRRRGQEARLRCSPMKGHSHVYWYRQLPEEGLKFMVYLQKENIIDESGMPKERFSAEFPKEGPSILRIQQVVRGDSAAYFCASSPVFQEGNQPQHFGDGTRLSIL.